What follows are 32 T cell receptor beta chains derived from one specimen sequenced in a study of early T cells in non-severe SARS-CoV-2 infection. TCRdb recomputed calls from the 5' RACE reads with MiXCR, one row per CDR3 protein. The sample yields approximately 30,000 distinct CDR3 sequences, roughly 6% seen once. The sample consisted of whole blood. The receptors derive from an adult who was a healthcare worker with PCR-confirmed SARS-CoV-2 infection or an uninfected control (not recorded which).

This clonotype was seen at least ten times. The chain has TRBV18 and TRBJ2-7, with D unresolved. The ends were cut back, 2 bases at V and 3 bases at J, with 2 bases in the middle. This CDR3 is built from 11 residues. Germline loops: CDR1 KGHSH, CDR2 LQKENI. The CDR3 DNA sequence: TGTGCCAGCTCACCAAACTACGAGCAGTACTTC. Amino acid sequence: CASSPNYEQYF. Variable domain in full (rest from reference TRBV18 and TRBJ2-7): NAGVMQNPRHLVRRRGQEARLRCSPMKGHSHVYWYRQLPEEGLKFMVYLQKENIIDESGMPKERFSAEFPKEGPSILRIQQVVRGDSAAYFCASSPNYEQYFGPGTRLTVT.

This clonotype has at least ten counts. The chain has TRBV20-1 and TRBJ1-1, with TRBD1 identical over 7 bases. The V gene end was trimmed by 7 bases and the J gene end by 6 bases; junction bases not matched to a gene: 11. CDR1 is DFQATT and CDR2 is SNEGSKA in the germline V gene (reference sequence). CDR3 length equals 13 residues. Written as DNA, the CDR3 is TGCAGTGACGTCACCCGGGACAGCCCTGAAGCTTTCTTT. Translating it yields CSDVTRDSPEAFF.

At least ten counts were recorded for this clonotype. The chain uses TRBV20-1 and TRBJ2-7; 10 bases are a match to TRBD2. Germline assignment: CDR1 DFQATT and CDR2 SNEGSKA (reference sequence). The ends lost 3 bases at V and 2 bases at J; junction bases unmatched: 4. This CDR3 comprises 14 residues. The CDR3 nucleotides are TGCAGTGCTAGTCTTCTAGCGGGGGCCTACGAGCAGTACTTC. Residues: CSASLLAGAYEQYF.

This clonotype was found a few times. The rearrangement links TRBV27 to TRBJ2-3, with D uncertain. Per the germline V gene, CDR1 is MNHEY and CDR2 is SMNVEV (reference sequence). V shed 6 bases and J shed 0 bases, with 7 bases lying between them. The CDR3 contains 13 residues. The CDR3 region is CASSRDSTDTQYF. DNA for the CDR3: TGTGCCAGCAGCCGAGATAGCACAGATACGCAGTATTTT.

A few counts support this clonotype. One junction end disagrees with the germline gene, perhaps due to a read error. The CDR3 DNA reads TGTGCCAGCAGTCCCGACTCCAACAATGAGCAGTTCTTC. This encodes CASSPDSNNEQFF. The V gene is TRBV11-3, the J gene TRBJ2-1; no definite D call. CDR3 length: 13 residues. CDR1 and CDR2 from the germline V gene are SGHNT and YENEEA.

This clonotype was observed at least ten times. The V and J genes are TRBV18 and TRBJ2-7; 10 bases map to TRBD1. The CDR3 is made up of 14 amino acids. The V gene's germline CDR1 is KGHSH and CDR2 LQKENI. After removal of 3 bases from V and 3 bases from J, the junction contained 2 bases not matched to a gene. CDR3 sequence: CASSPGTGVYEQYF. The CDR3 nucleotides read TGTGCCAGCTCACCTGGGACAGGGGTCTACGAGCAGTACTTC.

This clonotype was picked up a small number of times. The gene calls are TRBV7-9 and TRBJ2-7, with TRBD1 as a possible D gene (5 bases). The CDR3 loop spans 14 amino acids. CDR1 is SEHNR, CDR2 FQNEAQ, per germline (reference sequence). Trimming cost V 5 bases and J 6 bases, with 17 bases left between them. This CDR3 is CASSVTGPSAEQYF. The CDR3 DNA reads as TGTGCCAGCAGCGTAACAGGCCCCTCTGCCGAGCAGTACTTC.

This clonotype has ten or more counts. CDR3 sequence (DNA): TGTGCCAGCAGCTTAGGGGACAGAAGCTATGGCTACACCTTC. This translates into CASSLGDRSYGYTF. The chain joins TRBV7-9 to TRBJ1-2; 7 nucleotides align to TRBD1. The trim removed 1 base at V and 4 bases at J, leaving 3 bases unmatched. Per germline, CDR1 SEHNR and CDR2 FQNEAQ (reference sequence). CDR3 length: 14 amino acids.

This clonotype was found a few times. V and J are TRBV20-1 and TRBJ2-3; D unresolved. The germline V gene encodes CDR1 DFQATT and CDR2 SNEGSKA (reference sequence). The CDR3 has 14 residues. The V gene lost 6 bases and the J gene lost 0 bases, with 13 bases spanning the gap. The DNA of the CDR3 is TGCAGTGCGTCCCACGAAACTAGCACAGATACGCAGTATTTT. This translates into CSASHETSTDTQYF.

The chain joins TRBV12-3 or TRBV12-4 to TRBJ2-7; TRBD2 is a possible D gene (5 bases). The V end lost 2 bases, the J end lost 0 bases, and 8 bases lay between the germline ends. This CDR3 has 14 amino acids. The CDR3 loop is CASSLRRSSYEQYF. CDR3 in DNA: TGTGCCAGCAGTTTAAGGAGGAGCTCCTACGAGCAGTACTTC.

This clonotype was recorded a few times. This chain uses TRBV5-1 with TRBJ2-3; D not certain. Germline V CDR1 and CDR2: SGHRS, YFSETQ. V was clipped by 5 bases and J by 0 bases, with 10 bases between them. The CDR3 sequence is 14 residues long. CDR3 amino acids: CASSILTSTDTQYF. CDR3 nucleotide sequence: TGCGCCAGCAGTATCCTGACTAGCACAGATACGCAGTATTTT.

This chain joins TRBV12-5 and TRBJ1-4, with a tentative D call TRBD1 (5 bases). The CDR3 totals 15 residues. Germline assignment: CDR1 LGHNT and CDR2 FRNRAP. The V end was cut by 6 bases, the J end by 3 bases, with 14 bases between. The CDR3 sequence is CASGPGFRPNEKLFF. The CDR3 bases are TGTGCTAGTGGCCCAGGGTTCCGTCCTAATGAAAAACTGTTTTTT.

This clonotype was observed at least ten times. The chain joins TRBV24-1 to TRBJ2-3; perhaps TRBD2 as D (5 bases). Per germline, CDR1 KGHDR and CDR2 SFDVKD. This CDR3 contains 14 residues. V was shortened by 1 base and J by 2 bases, with 6 bases between the two germline ends. DNA of the CDR3: TGTGCCACCAGTGATTTTCGGGACACAGATACGCAGTATTTT. It is translated as CATSDFRDTDTQYF.

This clonotype occurred a few times. A single base separates this from a much larger clone, so it may be a read error. The chain recombines TRBV12-3 or TRBV12-4 with TRBJ2-3; D perhaps matches TRBD1 (6 bases). V lost 6 bases and J 4 bases, leaving 14 bases between the germline ends. The CDR3 is made up of 14 amino acids. In DNA, the CDR3 is TGTGCCAGCAGCCCCCCACAGGGCCCAGATACGCAGTATTTT. Its translation is CASSPPQGPDTQYF.

This clonotype has ten or more counts. The rearrangement uses TRBV11-2 and TRBJ2-7; TRBD1 is a possible D gene (5 bases). The CDR3 is 13 residues long. Germline V gene sequence: CDR1 SGHAT, CDR2 FQNNGV. V shed 2 bases and J shed 3 bases, with 8 bases lying between them. The CDR3 nucleotides read TGTGCCAGCAGCTTACGACAGATCTACGAGCAGTACTTC. Protein: CASSLRQIYEQYF.

Ten or more counts support this clonotype. The rearrangement uses TRBV7-8 and TRBJ2-7; D not resolved. CDR3 length: 16 amino acids. CDR1 SGHVS and CDR2 FQNEAQ come from the germline V gene. Trimming pared 0 bases from V and 3 bases from J, leaving 15 bases between. In DNA, the CDR3 is TGTGCCAGCAGCTTAGCTCCGGCAGGATGGCACTACGAGCAGTACTTC. This codes for CASSLAPAGWHYEQYF. Full variable domain (remainder filled in from reference TRBV7-8 and TRBJ2-7): GAGVSQSPRYKVAKRGQDVALRCDPISGHVSLFWYQQALGQGPEFLTYFQNEAQLDKSGLPSDRFFAERPEGSVSTLKIQRTQQEDSAVYLCASSLAPAGWHYEQYFGPGTRLTVT.

Concerning this clonotype itself: This may come from a read error, since a much larger clone is one base off. The chain is built from TRBV21-1 and TRBJ2-5. TRBV21-1 has pseudogene status. The CDR3 covers 14 residues. The CDR3 is CASSRAAEQETQYF. CDR3 nucleotide sequence: TGTGCCAGCAGCAGAGCGGCAGAGCAAGAGACCCAGTACTTC.

The chain links TRBV5-1 to TRBJ1-1; D is possibly TRBD1 (5 bases). The germline V gene encodes CDR1 SGHRS and CDR2 YFSETQ. The length of the CDR3 is 12 residues. The ends were cut back, 7 bases at V and 4 bases at J, with 11 bases in the middle. CDR3 in amino acids: CASLGDTTEAFF. For the CDR3, the DNA is TGCGCCAGCCTAGGGGATACCACTGAAGCTTTCTTT.

This clonotype was recorded at least ten times. The chain employs TRBV6-1 and TRBJ1-5, with a weak D call TRBD1 (5 bases). Germline CDR1 is MNHNS and CDR2 is SASEGT. The CDR3 runs 13 residues. Between the trimmed V and J ends, which lost 8 bases and 4 bases, there was a span of 12 bases. The chain's CDR3 is CASLRRQNQPQHF. In DNA form, the CDR3 reads TGTGCCAGCTTGCGCAGACAGAATCAGCCCCAGCATTTT.

This clonotype was seen repeatedly, ten times or more. The chain links TRBV20-1 to TRBJ1-5, with a weak D call TRBD1 (6 bases). Between the trimmed V and J ends, which lost 1 base and 9 bases, there was a span of 13 bases. Germline V gene lookup returns CDR1 DFQATT and CDR2 SNEGSKA (reference sequence). The CDR3 has 13 amino acids. The CDR3 spells CSARVGAFGPQHF. The DNA for the CDR3 is TGCAGTGCTAGAGTGGGGGCCTTCGGGCCCCAGCATTTT.

This clonotype is classed as medium-sized. This sequence joins TRBV15 and TRBJ2-1; TRBD2 matches at 12 bases. Germline V gene lookup returns CDR1 LNHNV and CDR2 YYDKDF (reference sequence). J was trimmed by 10 bases and V by 7 bases; bases with no gene match: 8. The CDR3 is made up of 14 amino acids. CDR3 bases: TGTGCCACCAACCCTAGCGGGAGGGCCGAAGAGCAGTTCTTC. It codes for CATNPSGRAEEQFF.

This clonotype was detected only a few times. This rearrangement joins TRBV18 to TRBJ2-3; no firm D call. The germline V gene encodes CDR1 KGHSH and CDR2 LQKENI. Deletions cut 3 bases from V and 6 bases from J, with 7 bases between. There are 12 residues in the CDR3. The CDR3 spells CASSPNGDTQYF. The CDR3 DNA sequence: TGTGCCAGCTCACCGAACGGGGATACGCAGTATTTT.

The rearrangement links TRBV7-2 to TRBJ2-5, with D maybe TRBD1 (6 bases). This CDR3 region has 14 residues. Germline CDR1 SGHTA, CDR2 FQGNSA. Trimming took 5 bases from V and 4 from J, leaving 14 bases between them. The CDR3, as DNA: TGTGCCAGCAGCCAACAGGGCTCGTTAGAGACCCAGTACTTC. Its protein product is CASSQQGSLETQYF.

The V gene is TRBV30, the J gene TRBJ1-2; the match to TRBD1 covers 8 bases. The CDR3 is 13 amino acids. Germline lookup yields CDR1 GTSNPN and CDR2 SVGIG (reference sequence). Trimming took 4 bases from V and 7 from J; bases not matched to a gene: 8. The CDR3 nucleotides read TGTGCCTGGACGCTGGGACAGGCGGGTGGCTACACCTTC. It is translated as CAWTLGQAGGYTF.

V usage is TRBV5-1 and J usage is TRBJ2-5, with 12 positions matching TRBD2. Trimming at V came to 1 base and at J to 4 bases, leaving 8 bases not matched to a gene. CDR1 is SGHRS, CDR2 YFSETQ, per germline. The CDR3 covers 17 residues. CDR3 bases: TGCGCCAGCAGCTTGCTAGTTGTGGGACTAGCGGGAGAGACCCAGTACTTC. Protein: CASSLLVVGLAGETQYF.

This clonotype occurred many times. The chain recombines TRBV20-1 with TRBJ1-2, with a possible D match to TRBD1 (6 bases). The CDR3 consists of 15 residues. Germline V lookup: CDR1 DFQATT, CDR2 SNEGSKA (reference sequence). Trimming removed 7 bases at V and 3 bases at J, with 21 bases between. CDR3 DNA sequence: TGCAGTGTTAATACCCGCGAGAAGGGGGACTATGGCTACACCTTC. It translates to CSVNTREKGDYGYTF.

By share, this clonotype counts as medium-sized. This sequence joins TRBV6-5 and TRBJ2-1; 9 nucleotides match TRBD2. The CDR3 covers 15 residues. The V and J ends lost 6 bases and 5 bases, in that order; junction bases with no gene match: 8. Germline V gene sequence: CDR1 MNHEY, CDR2 SVGAGI. As DNA, the CDR3 is TGTGCCAGCAGCCCCCTTAGCGGGAGAAACAATGAGCAGTTCTTC. This codes for CASSPLSGRNNEQFF.

This clonotype has a count of ten or more. The rearrangement uses TRBV6-5 and TRBJ2-3; unclear D gene. Trimming left V 2 bases short and J 0 bases short, with 12 bases between. The CDR3 has 16 amino acids. From germline, CDR1 is MNHEY and CDR2 SVGAGI. CDR3 residues: CASSYGAQTSTDTQYF. CDR3 DNA sequence: TGTGCCAGCAGTTACGGCGCTCAGACTAGCACAGATACGCAGTATTTT.

This clonotype was counted between two and nine times. A much larger clone sits a single nucleotide away, making a read error possible. This rearrangement joins TRBV20-1 to TRBJ1-1; 7 bases are a match to TRBD1. This CDR3 spans 11 amino acids. Germline V gene lookup returns CDR1 DFQATT and CDR2 SNEGSKA (reference sequence). CDR3 DNA: TGCTGTGCTAGAGACAAGGGGGCGGCTTTCTTT. Translated: CCARDKGAAFF.

This clonotype was counted a few times. The CDR3 loop is CASSLATAEAFF. In nucleotides, the CDR3 is TGTGCCAGCAGCTTGGCAACGGCAGAAGCTTTCTTT. The V call is TRBV5-6, the J call TRBJ1-1; unclear D gene. The length of the CDR3 is 12 residues. Germline assignment: CDR1 SGHDT and CDR2 YYEEEE. The germline V and J ends were trimmed by 0 bases and 8 bases, with 8 bases remaining between them.

In its sample, this clonotype was seen many times. The genes are TRBV7-2 and TRBJ1-5; D is undetermined. The CDR3 spans 14 residues. Germline loops: CDR1 SGHTA, CDR2 FQGNSA. Trimming pared 5 bases from V and 0 bases from J, leaving 8 bases between. CDR3 DNA sequence: TGTGCCAGCAGCCTGGCGGTTAGCAATCAGCCCCAGCATTTT. It translates to CASSLAVSNQPQHF.

This clonotype occurred many times. The chain couples TRBV7-2 to TRBJ1-1; D may be TRBD1 (5 bases). CDR3 size: 11 residues. V shed 8 bases and J shed 7 bases, with 11 bases lying between them. Germline V gene sequence: CDR1 SGHTA, CDR2 FQGNSA. The CDR3 spells CASAGVVEAFF. CDR3 nucleotides: TGTGCCAGCGCGGGGGTCGTTGAAGCTTTCTTT. The whole variable domain, remainder taken from reference TRBV7-2 and TRBJ1-1, is GAGVSQSPSNKVTEKGKDVELRCDPISGHTALYWYRQSLGQGLEFLIYFQGNSAPDKSGLPSDRFSAERTGGSVSTLTIQRTQQEDSAVYLCASAGVVEAFFGQGTRLTVV.